This TCR beta chain was captured by sequencing in a study of T cell responses to AZD1222 COVID-19 vaccine. With 7 bases removed from V and 6 bases from J, the gap between germline ends came to 13 bases. The germline V gene has CDR1 MNHEY and CDR2 SVGAGI. The CDR3 has 13 amino acids. Using immunoSEQ multiplex PCR, the repertoire was profiled, and TCRdb retains in-frame clones only, with some absent. The sample records 150,000 or so clones, approximately 93% being singletons. This chain connects TRBV6-5 to TRBJ1-5, with D uncertain. The sequencing used peripheral blood, collected on day 0 of MenACWY control vaccination. The source of this sequence is an adult in good health. As DNA, the CDR3 is TGTGCCAGCAAATCTGTTTTGGCTCAGCCCCAGCATTTT. It codes for CASKSVLAQPQHF.